This TCR beta chain was sequenced in a study of regulatory T cells in long-lasting Graves disease. The authors built TCR beta libraries using iRepertoire HTBI primers and Arm-PCR of CDR3 regions. Via MiXCR, TCRdb re-called the multiplex PCR reads, giving one row per CDR3 protein. This sample has some 410,000 distinct CDR3 sequences, with about a sixth found just once. Specified time point: newly diagnosed GD, antithyroid drugs for less than 3 months. RNA from PBMCs was the source of the TCR library. Only a few counts were recorded for this clonotype. Germline lookup yields CDR1 SGHAT and CDR2 FQNNGV. Trimming took 2 bases from V and 4 from J, leaving 20 bases between them. CDR3 length: 18 residues. This same sample was also part of a study on T cells in Graves' hyperthyroidism and ophthalmopathy. As reported in that work: During a first-round RT-PCR of the TCR CDR3, the HTBI primer set was used.

The chain uses TRBV11-2 and TRBJ2-2; D is unclear. The TCR was taken from a woman between 25 and 40 years old with Graves disease. Specimen: peripheral blood mononuclear cells (PBMCs), collected at new diagnosis, from a patient treated with antithyroid drugs. Here the CDR3 reads CASSLIPLLVSLTGELFF. The DNA of the CDR3 is TGTGCCAGCAGCTTAATCCCCCTCCTTGTCTCGCTCACCGGGGAGCTGTTTTTT.